This TCR beta chain was found in a study of type 1 and type 2 diabetes patients. Study overall: Across the study, 18,976,912 paired-end reads were produced. The study's findings and limits: Type 2 diabetes and control V and J usage correlated highly, around 0.97.

No donor had another autoimmune disease or recent infection within four weeks. This clonotype has a handful of counts. Its antigen is unknown. CDR3 size: 13 residues. CDR1 is SGHRS, CDR2 YFSETQ, per germline. V was clipped by 4 bases and J by 8 bases, with 13 bases between them. Genomic DNA was the PCR template. A primer set of 30 forward and 13 reverse primers amplified the CDR3. A single record per CDR3 protein comes from TCRdb applying MiXCR to the multiplex PCR reads. The table shows more than 250,000 distinct CDR3 sequences, with over 45% occurring only once. This clonotype originated in a man younger than 35 with type 2 diabetes. Input material: peripheral blood mononuclear cells (PBMCs). The rearrangement links TRBV5-1 to TRBJ2-1; D ambiguous. Here the CDR3 DNA reads TGCGCCAGCAGCCCCGACACTGGAGATGAGCAGTTCTTC. This gives the protein CASSPDTGDEQFF.